One and the same sample provided the 23 T cell receptor beta chains below, sequenced in a study of T cell repertoires in cytomegalovirus infection. Using its own MiXCR run on the reads, TCRdb lists one record per CDR3 protein. The table includes roughly 630,000 distinct CDR3 sequences, 20% to 25% detected once. Material for sequencing was CD8+ T cells from PBMCs. All receptors derive from a human donor in good health (CMV status not recorded). Some clones in this sample may be carry-over from other donors' samples.

The chain links TRBV20-1 to TRBJ2-1; TRBD1 matches at 9 bases. V was clipped by 4 bases and J by 4 bases; unmatched bases: 20. This CDR3 has 19 amino acids. From germline, CDR1 is DFQATT and CDR2 SNEGSKA (reference sequence). The CDR3 spells CSAKLRDRELGGLYNEQFF. CDR3 coding DNA: TGCAGTGCTAAACTCCGGGACAGGGAATTGGGGGGCCTATACAATGAGCAGTTCTTC.

The chain joins TRBV4-1 to TRBJ2-3; a possible D gene is TRBD2 (6 bases). The V and J ends lost 1 base and 3 bases respectively, with 14 bases between them. CDR1 and CDR2 from the germline V gene are MGHRA and YSYEKL. The CDR3 totals 16 residues. CDR3: CASSQVGGRGTDTQYF. The DNA for the CDR3 is TGCGCCAGCAGCCAAGTGGGGGGTAGAGGTACAGATACGCAGTATTTT.

CDR3 nucleotide sequence: TGCAGCGTCCCCCCCTTTCGAGGCGTACAAGAGACCCAGTACTTC. It encodes CSVPPFRGVQETQYF. This rearrangement joins TRBV29-1 to TRBJ2-5, with D uncertain. V lost 6 bases to trimming and J lost 2 bases, with 19 bases between them. In germline, CDR1 is SQVTM, CDR2 ANQGSEA. The CDR3 has 15 amino acids.

This clonotype was observed a few times. The chain recombines TRBV6-2 or TRBV6-3 with TRBJ2-7; D possibly matches TRBD1 or TRBD2 (5 bases each). The V gene's germline CDR1 is MNHEY and CDR2 SVGEGT. The CDR3 loop spans 14 amino acids. V lost 5 bases and J 3 bases, leaving 14 bases between the germline ends. The CDR3 region is CASSPVRGGYEQYV. For the CDR3, the DNA is TGTGCCAGCAGTCCCGTGAGGGGTGGCTACGAGCAGTACGTC.

The chain recombines TRBV23-1 with TRBJ2-3; TRBD1 or TRBD2 may be the D gene (5 bases each). TRBV23-1 is flagged as an ORF with uncertain function. The CDR3 spans 15 residues. Trimming cost V 6 bases and J 0 bases, with 13 bases left between them. The CDR3 nucleotides read TGCGCCAGCAGGAATCGAGGGGTCAGCACAGATACGCAGTATTTT. Protein product: CASRNRGVSTDTQYF.

V gene TRBV28 combines with J gene TRBJ2-7, with 11 bases that match TRBD2. Trimming took 5 bases from V and 2 from J; bases not matched to a gene: 8. CDR3 size: 16 residues. CDR1 and CDR2 (germline): MDHEN, SYDVKM. This CDR3 reads CASSRTSGRYPYEQYV. In DNA, the CDR3 is TGTGCCAGCAGTAGGACTAGCGGGCGCTACCCCTACGAGCAGTACGTC.

J is TRBJ2-1 and V is TRBV6-1; 9 nucleotides align to TRBD1. Trimming took 10 bases from V and 4 from J; bases not matched to a gene: 8. The CDR3 sequence is 14 residues long. CDR1 and CDR2 (germline): MNHNS, SASEGT. CDR3 sequence (DNA): TGTGCCAACAAGACCGGGACAGGGTACAATGAGCAGTTCTTC. This encodes CANKTGTGYNEQFF.

In DNA, the CDR3 is TGCGCCAGCAGCCAAGGTAGCGCGACCAAAAACATTCAGTACTTC. It specifies CASSQGSATKNIQYF. The rearrangement joins TRBV4-3 to TRBJ2-4; the D gene is possibly TRBD2 (5 bases). Trimming left V 1 base short and J 2 bases short, with 9 bases between. Germline assignment: CDR1 LGHNA and CDR2 YSLEER. The CDR3 has 15 amino acids.

This rearrangement joins TRBV19 to TRBJ1-1, with no clear D. The CDR3 has 11 amino acids. Trimming shortened V by 6 bases and J by 4 bases, and 6 bases separated the two germline ends. Germline lookup yields CDR1 LNHDA and CDR2 SQIVND (reference sequence). CDR3 protein: CASRVGTEAFF. Written as DNA, the CDR3 is TGTGCCAGTAGGGTGGGCACTGAAGCTTTCTTT.

This clonotype showed up many times. The rearrangement joins TRBV7-2 to TRBJ2-6; D uncertain. Per the germline V gene, CDR1 is SGHTA and CDR2 is FQGNSA. V shed 0 bases and J shed 0 bases, with 9 bases lying between them. This CDR3 is built from 17 residues. The CDR3 DNA is TGTGCCAGCAGCTTAGCCCCCAGTCTCTCTGGGGCCAACGTCCTGACTTTC. This codes for CASSLAPSLSGANVLTF. The variable domain in full, completed from reference TRBV7-2 and TRBJ2-6, reads GAGVSQSPSNKVTEKGKDVELRCDPISGHTALYWYRQSLGQGLEFLIYFQGNSAPDKSGLPSDRFSAERTGGSVSTLTIQRTQQEDSAVYLCASSLAPSLSGANVLTFGAGSRLTVL.

The sample holds one count of this clonotype. The genes are TRBV19 and TRBJ1-5; no clear D gene. V was clipped by 2 bases and J by 1 base, with 9 bases between them. CDR3 length: 15 amino acids. In germline, CDR1 is LNHDA, CDR2 SQIVND (reference sequence). The CDR3 loop reads CASSISGRSNQPQHF. CDR3 nucleotides: TGTGCCAGTAGTATATCGGGAAGAAGCAATCAGCCCCAGCATTTT.

This clonotype was seen more than once but under ten times. The chain recombines TRBV28 with TRBJ2-2; 8 positions match TRBD1. Germline CDR1 is MDHEN and CDR2 is SYDVKM. This CDR3 spans 18 amino acids. Trimming cost V 1 base and J 1 base; bases outside gene matches: 8. In DNA, the CDR3 is TGTGCCAGCAGTTTATATGTTTTGGGACAGGTGAACACCGGGGAGCTGTTTTTT. Its protein is CASSLYVLGQVNTGELFF.

There are many counts of this clonotype. The chain links TRBV7-9 to TRBJ1-1; 7 nucleotides line up with TRBD1. Germline V gives CDR1 SEHNR, CDR2 FQNEAQ (reference sequence). The CDR3 runs to 14 residues. Unmatched junction bases numbered 7, after V lost 4 bases and J lost 5 bases. The CDR3 loop is CASSSTGQRTEAFF. CDR3 sequence (DNA): TGTGCCAGCAGCTCGACAGGGCAACGGACTGAAGCTTTCTTT.

Of note for this clonotype: This may be a read error, as it is one base from a much larger clone. This rearrangement joins TRBV7-2 to TRBJ1-3; no clear D. The CDR3 covers 15 residues. The germline V gene encodes CDR1 SGHTA and CDR2 FQGNSA. CDR3 sequence reads: CANSWEGAQGDTIYF. DNA of the CDR3: TGTGCCAACAGCTGGGAAGGAGCCCAAGGTGACACCATATATTTT.

This chain joins TRBV11-2 and TRBJ2-1, with 13 bases that match TRBD2. The V segment lost 4 bases and the J segment 10 bases; nucleotides outside the gene matches: 10. The germline V gene has CDR1 SGHAT and CDR2 FQNNGV. The CDR3 extends over 16 amino acids. CDR3 DNA sequence: TGTGCCAGCAGCTCAGGACTAGCGGGGGACCTAGGGGAGCAGTTCTTC. Encoded protein: CASSSGLAGDLGEQFF. The full variable domain, with the rest looked up from reference TRBV11-2 and TRBJ2-1, is EAGVAQSPRYKIIEKRQSVAFWCNPISGHATLYWYQQILGQGPKLLIQFQNNGVVDDSQLPKDRFSAERLKGVDSTLKIQPAKLEDSAVYLCASSSGLAGDLGEQFFGPGTRLTVL.

This clonotype was counted only a few times. The J gene is TRBJ2-2, the V gene TRBV9, with D unresolved. From germline, CDR1 is SGDLS and CDR2 YYNGEE. The CDR3 is 14 amino acids. With 2 bases removed from V and 2 bases from J, the gap between germline ends came to 7 bases. The CDR3 nucleotides read TGTGCCAGCAGCGTCGGTGATAACACCGGGGAGCTGTTTTTT. Its protein is CASSVGDNTGELFF. Supplemented by reference TRBV9 and TRBJ2-2, the full variable domain reads DSGVTQTPKHLITATGQRVTLRCSPRSGDLSVYWYQQSLDQGLQFLIQYYNGEERAKGNILERFSAQQFPDLHSELNLSSLELGDSALYFCASSVGDNTGELFFGEGSRLTVL.

The chain is built from TRBV7-6 and TRBJ2-3; maybe TRBD1 (5 bases). The ends were cut back, 6 bases at V and 1 base at J, with 14 bases in the middle. Germline V gene sequence: CDR1 SGHVS, CDR2 FNYEAQ. This CDR3 spans 15 amino acids. As DNA, the CDR3 is TGTGCCAGCAGGCCTCAGGGCGGAGGCACAGATACGCAGTATTTT. Its translation is CASRPQGGGTDTQYF.

In its sample, this clonotype was seen many times. The chain recombines TRBV7-9 with TRBJ2-5; D not resolved. V was pared by 4 bases and J by 4 bases, with 19 bases between. Germline CDR1 SEHNR, CDR2 FQNEAQ (reference sequence). The CDR3 is 16 residues long. The CDR3 DNA sequence: TGTGCCAGCAGCTCACTGAGCACCCTAAGGCGAGAGACCCAGTACTTC. Translated, it gives CASSSLSTLRRETQYF.

The V and J genes are TRBV24-1 and TRBJ2-5; TRBD1 matches at 8 bases. Germline V gene lookup returns CDR1 KGHDR and CDR2 SFDVKD. The junction had 3 bases not matched to a gene; V was cut back by 4 bases and J by 0 bases. The CDR3 contains 15 residues. In DNA, the CDR3 is TGTGCCACCAGTGAAGGACAGGGATACCAAGAGACCCAGTACTTC. This gives the protein CATSEGQGYQETQYF.

This clonotype has only a few counts. In DNA form, the CDR3 reads TGTGCCAGCACCCAGGATCCGGCTTTCGAGCAGTACGTC. The encoded protein is CASTQDPAFEQYV. The chain recombines TRBV6-1 with TRBJ2-7; D call uncertain. V was cut by 7 bases and J by 6 bases, with 16 bases left in between. The CDR3 length is 13 residues. Germline-derived CDR1 and CDR2 are MNHNS and SASEGT.

The chain links TRBV5-6 to TRBJ2-1, with 8 positions matching TRBD1. The J segment lost 7 bases and the V segment lost 1 base, leaving 7 bases of the junction unmatched. The CDR3 contains 15 residues. From germline, CDR1 is SGHDT and CDR2 YYEEEE. Here the CDR3 reads CASSLYQGARNEQFF. CDR3 sequence (DNA): TGTGCCAGCAGCTTGTACCAGGGGGCTCGGAATGAGCAGTTCTTC.

V and J are TRBV29-1 and TRBJ1-2, with TRBD1 as a possible D gene (5 bases). The CDR3 contains 13 residues. V dropped 2 bases and J dropped 2 bases, with 9 bases sitting between them. Germline loops: CDR1 SQVTM, CDR2 ANQGSEA. This CDR3 reads CSVEQGLNYGYTF. DNA of the CDR3: TGCAGCGTTGAACAGGGCCTGAACTATGGCTACACCTTC.

V and J are TRBV29-1 and TRBJ2-7; a weak D match, TRBD1 (6 bases). V was shortened by 2 bases and J by 2 bases, with 10 bases between the two germline ends. CDR3 length: 13 residues. The germline V gene has CDR1 SQVTM and CDR2 ANQGSEA. CDR3 DNA: TGCAGCGTTGAAAAGGGGGATACCTACGAGCAGTACTTC. This encodes CSVEKGDTYEQYF.